This T cell receptor beta chain comes out of a study of T cells in Graves' hyperthyroidism and ophthalmopathy. Findings and caveats of the study: In validation, the model predicted ophthalmopathy. These predictions came a median about 6.5 months before onset.

Remarks on this clonotype: Its specificity is unknown. A clone one base away is much larger, so this may be a read error. The conserved closing phenylalanine or tryptophan is absent in this CDR3, likely reflecting a read error.

Regions amplified from RNA transcripts were the TCR beta CDR3 regions. The HTBI primer set drove a first-round RT-PCR of the TCR CDR3. TCRdb itself ran the multiplex PCR reads through MiXCR, one entry per CDR3 protein. In the table there are 530,000 or so distinct CDR3 sequences, roughly 17% of which are singletons. The CDR3 has 12 amino acids. Germline V CDR1 and CDR2: MDHEN, SYDVKM. J gave up 6 bases and V 5 bases, and 4 bases lay outside the gene matches. Exclusion of patients followed from uncontrolled infection, other autoimmune disease, pregnancy or lactation. Diagnoses were established using clinical symptoms, serum thyroxine and TRAb, thyroid ultrasound and orbital computed tomography. Source material for PBMCs was around 10 ml fresh peripheral blood.

The V gene is TRBV28, the J gene TRBJ2-7; 7 positions match TRBD2. The TCR was taken from a woman aged 18-29 years with Graves' ophthalmopathy. Sequenced input: blood. In DNA, the CDR3 is TGTGCCAGCAGTACGGGGGGTAGCGAGCAGTACCTC. Amino acid sequence: CASSTGGSEQYL.